The present TCR beta chain was sequenced within a study of blood T cells in healthy people across ages. Study-wide results and caveats: Age showed a roughly linear inverse relationship with TCR beta diversity per million T cells. Bulk PBMC profiling left naive and antigen-experienced comparisons inconclusive. In the absence of known donor CMV status, changes in expanded clonotypes were possibly confounded.

This clonotype was counted ten times or more. The target antigen is unknown. Primed by a sample-barcoded 5' primer and a J-beta primer mix, a second PCR proceeded for roughly 7 to 11 cycles. Each TCR beta cDNA got a 12-nucleotide random molecular identifier. TCRdb passed the 5' RACE reads through MiXCR, listing each CDR3 protein once. The sample carries some 790,000 distinct CDR3 sequences, around 30% recorded once. Germline V gives CDR1 MNHNS, CDR2 SASEGT. The length of the CDR3 is 14 residues. The ends were cut back, 5 bases at V and 1 base at J, with 10 bases in the middle. This sequence joins TRBV6-1 and TRBJ2-3, with D tentatively TRBD1 (6 bases). Sequencing was done on a sample of blood. The sequence was collected from an elderly woman in good health. Here the CDR3 DNA reads TGTGCCAGCAGTCTCCAGGGGCGCACAGATACGCAGTATTTT. Its protein product is CASSLQGRTDTQYF.